This T cell receptor (beta chain) was found in a study of blood T cell repertoires in COVID-19. Study details: Whether acute or convalescent, the COVID-19 samples came from the United States, Italy and Spain. T cells, B-cell-depleted T cells, or PBMCs provided the cDNA or gDNA that served as material.

In the original analysis: Counts of nucleated cells, estimated from reference gene primer amplification, were obtained. The repertoire was sequenced with immunoSEQ multiplex PCR; TCRdb's copy has only in-frame clones and lacks some. V and J calls and clone size are given by that table; D and trimming were obtained from the DNA. The sample includes around 160,000 clones, around 85% of them seen just once. In Seattle, patients joined the study during active infection and were tracked longitudinally. Trimming took off 2 bases at V and 5 bases at J, with 9 bases between the two ends. The CDR3 extends over 13 amino acids. Germline assignment: CDR1 LNHDA and CDR2 SQIVND (reference sequence).

The chain recombines TRBV19 with TRBJ1-1; D perhaps matches TRBD1 (6 bases). This TCR came from a woman aged 60-75 years with COVID-19, enrolled during active disease. The specimen was peripheral blood. CDR3: CASSITGRTEAFF. In nucleotides, the CDR3 is TGTGCCAGTAGTATAACAGGGCGGACTGAAGCTTTCTTT.